This TCR beta chain was observed in a study of T cell repertoires in cytomegalovirus infection (dated by TCRdb to between 2019 and 2020). About the full investigation: Alongside well-studied HLA-B-restricted epitopes, the peptide stimulations were aimed at recently identified HLA-C-restricted CMV epitopes, whose presentation resists viral immunomodulation. Because public TCR beta signatures pointed to carriage of CMV infection together with the matching HLA type, the HLA type of each donor mattered for the analysis.

V ends up 0 bases short and J 4 bases short, with an unmatched junction base count of 6. Taken from the germline V gene, the CDR1 and CDR2 loops are SGHAT and FQNNGV. Spanning cysteine to phenylalanine, the CDR3 consists of 15 amino acids. Only the CDR3 part of the read is kept: 45 bases, read in frame from the first base. Beyond this particular receptor, the publication reports: Carriers of CMV infection plus the relevant HLA type were discriminated by the cumulative frequency of public TCR beta family members in the study cohort and in an independent roughly 370-donor cohort. In the ex vivo response, HLA-C-restricted CMV-specific TCR beta clonotypes were dominant, and in two of eight donors the single most frequent clonotype came from this HLA-C-restricted group.

The instrument was an Illumina HiSeq 1500. TCRdb cleaned the public reads at Q25 with fastp, built clones with MiXCR and kept in-frame beta chains. Rows matching on CDR3 protein sequence are summarized as one entry with the most common DNA and genes. The sample records approximately 120,000 distinct CDR3 sequences, roughly 30% of which are singletons. The ten largest make up about 81% of the sample. The treatment or condition label here, explained by the study, means: in vitro stimulation with specific CMV peptide epitopes to enrich CMV-specific T cells. With respect to this clonotype: Its antigen remains unidentified. Base qualities are not at hand, and no much larger clone is one base apart.

The chain is encoded by TRBV11-2 joined to TRBJ2-7; 7 of the junction bases match TRBD2. This specimen consisted of CD8+ T cells from cultured PBMCs, obtained from culture after CMV antigen stimulation. The sequence derives from a human donor in good health (CMV status not recorded). Some clones in this sample may be carry-over from other donors' samples. Here the CDR3 is given as CASSLEGGSNYEQYF. The nucleotide sequence is given as TGTGCCAGCAGCTTAGAGGGGGGGTCGAATTACGAGCAGTACTTC.